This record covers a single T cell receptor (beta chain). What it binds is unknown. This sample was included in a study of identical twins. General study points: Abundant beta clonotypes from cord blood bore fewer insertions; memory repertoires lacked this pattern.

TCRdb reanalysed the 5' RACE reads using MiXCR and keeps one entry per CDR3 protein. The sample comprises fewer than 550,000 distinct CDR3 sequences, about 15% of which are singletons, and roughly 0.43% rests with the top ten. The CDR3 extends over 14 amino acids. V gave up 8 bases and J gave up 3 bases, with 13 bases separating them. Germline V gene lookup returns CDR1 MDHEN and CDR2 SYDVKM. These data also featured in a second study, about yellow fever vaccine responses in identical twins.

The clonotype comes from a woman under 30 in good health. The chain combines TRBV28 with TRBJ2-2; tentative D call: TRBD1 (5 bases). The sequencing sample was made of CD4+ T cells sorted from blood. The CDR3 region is CASRAGQYTGELFF. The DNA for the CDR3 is TGTGCCAGCCGTGCAGGGCAGTACACCGGGGAGCTGTTTTTT.